This TCR beta chain was sequenced for a study of cytomegalovirus exposure and HLA in healthy donors. Study-level findings and limits: There were reportedly fewer N-insertions in an Asian-associated ancestry cluster than the roughly 680-donor mean, in a later analysis. In a later analysis, specific HLA alleles were associated with around 17,000 TCR beta sequences at a 0.05 false discovery rate.

Germline CDR1 SGHTA, CDR2 FQGNSA. The CDR3 sequence is 13 residues long. V lost 5 bases to trimming and J lost 2 bases, with 9 bases between them. This clone was counted between two and nine times. Its specificity is unknown. With 60 Vbeta and 13 Jbeta primers, the PCR was carried out. The data were produced by immunoSEQ multiplex PCR, yet TCRdb's version contains in-frame clones alone and is incomplete. Counted here are about 120,000 clones, 63% occurring once; the ten biggest clones make up more than 8%. The sequencing sample was made of PBMCs. The V and J genes are TRBV7-2 and TRBJ2-5; perhaps TRBD1 as D (5 bases). This clonotype was sampled from a man aged 40-49 years in good health and CMV-seropositive. CDR3 sequence reads: CASSRRQQETQYF. CDR3 bases: TGTGCCAGCAGCCGTAGACAGCAAGAGACCCAGTACTTC. Supplemented by reference TRBV7-2 and TRBJ2-5, the full variable domain reads GAGVSQSPSNKVTEKGKDVELRCDPISGHTALYWYRQSLGQGLEFLIYFQGNSAPDKSGLPSDRFSAERTGGSVSTLTIQRTQQEDSAVYLCASSRRQQETQYFGPGTRLLVL.